The clone carrying this T cell receptor (beta chain) was counted a few times. The CDR3 contains 15 residues. V lost 7 bases and J lost 1, with 16 bases in between. The germline CDR1 and CDR2 sequences are ENHRY and SYGVKD. The data derive from a study of PD-L1 blockade in urothelial cancer. About the research overall: A median roughly 150,000 T cells were found in blood samples.

The protocol was immunoSEQ multiplex PCR, while the TCRdb copy is restricted to in-frame clones and leaves out a portion. Among around 45,000 clones listed, approximately 88% were seen once. V gene TRBV10-3 combines with J gene TRBJ1-1; TRBD1 is a possible D gene (5 bases). The clonotype was recovered from a man older than 75 with urothelial cancer. The sample consisted of PBMCs, taken around atezolizumab (anti-PD-L1) treatment. In DNA form, the CDR3 reads TGTGCCATCACGACTTCGGGACTCGCGAACACTGAAGCTTTCTTT. This codes for CAITTSGLANTEAFF.